The T cell receptor beta chain described here comes from a study of blood T cell repertoires in COVID-19. Study information: COVID-19 samples collected from the United States, Italy and Spain covered acute and convalescent phases. PBMCs, B-cell-depleted T cells, or T cells were the source of the cDNA or gDNA that made up the material.

Original methodology: Amplification from reference gene primers served as the basis for estimated nucleated cell counts. Produced via immunoSEQ multiplex PCR; TCRdb's table is partial and in-frame only. That table is the source of V, J and clone size, and D and trimming were worked out from the DNA. The sample shows just over 650,000 clones, approximately 90% of them seen only once. The CDR3 contains 13 residues. Trimming pared 3 bases from V and 3 bases from J, leaving 8 bases between. The chain uses TRBV23-1 and TRBJ1-1; no clear D gene. TRBV23-1 is an ORF; its function is uncertain. The sequenced sample was peripheral blood. The receptor was derived from a woman aged 18 to 35 with acute or convalescent COVID-19. The chain's CDR3 is CASSHLFDTEAFF. CDR3 coding DNA: TGCGCCAGCAGTCATTTATTTGACACTGAAGCTTTCTTT.